The following is a T cell receptor beta chain sequence with its context. What it binds is not known. Using its own MiXCR run on the RACE reads, TCRdb lists one record per CDR3 protein. The repertoire has around 53,000 distinct CDR3 sequences, around a tenth of them found once; the top ten carry 4.5%. This sample is drawn from a study of human T cells and chemical hapten exposure. Whole-study findings and limits: No alteration of TCRs above 1 in 1000 frequency was seen with DPC sensitization.

The CDR3 has 11 residues. Germline V CDR1 and CDR2: MNHEY, SVGEGT. Trimming cost V 7 bases and J 5 bases, with 8 bases left between them. Regarding time point: patch test 1, 2 weeks after DPC sensitization. Treatment described: therapeutic diphenylcyclopropenone sensitization with weekly scalp DPC. The chain couples TRBV6-2 or TRBV6-3 to TRBJ1-1; D gene unclear. This specimen was whole blood, taken in connection with sensitization to the hapten diphenylcyclopropenone (DPC). The receptor was derived from a woman aged 45-59 years with alopecia areata. Some clones in this sample may be carry-over from other donors' samples. The CDR3 protein is CASTFKTEAFF. CDR3 DNA: TGTGCCAGCACTTTCAAGACTGAAGCTTTCTTT.